This T cell receptor (beta chain) appears in the sequencing data of a study of identical twins. Study outcomes and limitations: Sharing of beta out-of-frame sequences by twins showed a weaker excess.

Turning to this clonotype: Its antigen is as yet unknown.

This CDR3 is built from 13 residues. Losses at the gene ends were 8 bases for V and 4 bases for J; bases not matched to a gene: 3. CDR1 is MNHEY, CDR2 SMNVEV, per germline (reference sequence). cDNA carried unique molecular identifiers, and a universal primer site was added by template switching. Using its own MiXCR run on the 5' RACE reads, TCRdb lists one record per CDR3 protein. The data hold roughly 1.6 million distinct CDR3 sequences, with about 32% observed a single time. This receptor was identified in a newborn girl in good health. The rearrangement joins TRBV27 to TRBJ2-7; 12 nucleotides match TRBD1. The sequencing input was cord blood. The CDR3 nucleotides read TGTGCCAGCGGGGACAGGGGGCGTTACGAGCAGTACTTC. Protein product: CASGDRGRYEQYF.